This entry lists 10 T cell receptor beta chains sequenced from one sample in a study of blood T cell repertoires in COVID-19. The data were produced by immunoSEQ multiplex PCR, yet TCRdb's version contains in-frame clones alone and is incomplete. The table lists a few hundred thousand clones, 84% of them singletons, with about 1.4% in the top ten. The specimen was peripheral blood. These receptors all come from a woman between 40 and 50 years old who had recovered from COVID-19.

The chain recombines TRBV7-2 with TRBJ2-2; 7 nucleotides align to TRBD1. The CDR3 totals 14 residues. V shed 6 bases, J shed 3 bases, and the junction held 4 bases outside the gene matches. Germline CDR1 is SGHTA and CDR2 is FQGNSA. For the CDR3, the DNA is TGTGCCAGCAGGCGACAGGGTGACACCGGGGAGCTGTTTTTT. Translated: CASRRQGDTGELFF.

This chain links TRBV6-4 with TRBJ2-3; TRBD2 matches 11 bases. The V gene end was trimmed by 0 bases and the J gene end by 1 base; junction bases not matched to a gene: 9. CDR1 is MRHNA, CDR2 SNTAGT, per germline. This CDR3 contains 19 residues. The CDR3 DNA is TGTGCCAGCAGTGACTCGGGGGATCTAGCGGGGGGCCGCACAGATACGCAGTATTTT. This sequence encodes CASSDSGDLAGGRTDTQYF.

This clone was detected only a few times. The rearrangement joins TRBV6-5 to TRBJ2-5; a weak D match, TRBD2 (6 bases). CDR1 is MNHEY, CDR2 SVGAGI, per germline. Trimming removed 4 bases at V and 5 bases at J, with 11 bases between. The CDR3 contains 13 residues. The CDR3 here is CASSSQRVETQYF. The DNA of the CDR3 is TGTGCCAGCAGTTCCCAGCGGGTGGAGACCCAGTACTTC.

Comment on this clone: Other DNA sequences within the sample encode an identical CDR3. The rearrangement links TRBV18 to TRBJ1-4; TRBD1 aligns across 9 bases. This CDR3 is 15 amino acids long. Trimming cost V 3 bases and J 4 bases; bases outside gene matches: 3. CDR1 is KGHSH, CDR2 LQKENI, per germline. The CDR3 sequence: CASSPPGQGNEKLFF. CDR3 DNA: TGTGCCAGCTCACCTCCGGGACAGGGTAATGAAAAACTGTTTTTT.

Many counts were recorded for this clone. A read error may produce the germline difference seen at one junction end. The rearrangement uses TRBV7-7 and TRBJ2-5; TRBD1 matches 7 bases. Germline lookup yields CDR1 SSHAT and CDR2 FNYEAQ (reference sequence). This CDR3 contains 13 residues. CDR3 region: CASSLDYRGTQYF. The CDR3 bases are TGTGCTAGCAGCTTAGATTACAGGGGGACCCAGTACTTC.

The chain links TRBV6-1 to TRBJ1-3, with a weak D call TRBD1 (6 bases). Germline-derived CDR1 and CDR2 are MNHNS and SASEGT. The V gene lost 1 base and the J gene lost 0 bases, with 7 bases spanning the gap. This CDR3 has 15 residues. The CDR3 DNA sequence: TGTGCCAGCAGTGAAGGAGGGGGCTCTGGAAACACCATATATTTT. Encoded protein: CASSEGGGSGNTIYF.

The CDR3 DNA is TGTGCCAGCAGCGTAGGGGGGGACAGGAATTCACCCCTCCACTTT. This codes for CASSVGGDRNSPLHF. The V call is TRBV9, the J call TRBJ1-6; TRBD1 matches at 8 bases. Losses at the gene ends were 0 bases for V and 7 bases for J; bases not matched to a gene: 3. Germline CDR1 and CDR2: SGDLS and YYNGEE. The CDR3 contains 15 residues.

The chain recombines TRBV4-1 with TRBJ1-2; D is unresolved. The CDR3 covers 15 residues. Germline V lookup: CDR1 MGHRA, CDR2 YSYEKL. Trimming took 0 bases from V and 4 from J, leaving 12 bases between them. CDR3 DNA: TGCGCCAGCAGCCAAGATCGGCAGGTTATCTATGGCTACACCTTC. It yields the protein CASSQDRQVIYGYTF.

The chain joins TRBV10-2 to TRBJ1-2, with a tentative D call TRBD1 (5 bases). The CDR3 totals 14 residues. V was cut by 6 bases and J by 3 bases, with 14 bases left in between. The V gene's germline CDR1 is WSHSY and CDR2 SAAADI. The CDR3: CASRADNYYYGYTF. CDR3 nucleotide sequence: TGCGCCAGCAGGGCGGACAACTACTACTATGGCTACACCTTC.

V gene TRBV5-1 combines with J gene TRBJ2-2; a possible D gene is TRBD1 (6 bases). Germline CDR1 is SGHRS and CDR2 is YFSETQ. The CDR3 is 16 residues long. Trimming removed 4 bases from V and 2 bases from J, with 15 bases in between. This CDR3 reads CASSPETGANTGELFF. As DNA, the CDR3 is TGCGCCAGCAGCCCAGAGACAGGAGCTAACACCGGGGAGCTGTTTTTT.